This entry lists 17 T cell receptor beta chains sequenced from one sample in a study of blood T cell repertoires in COVID-19. TCRdb keeps only in-frame clones here, not all; method: immunoSEQ multiplex PCR. The sample records 150,000 to 200,000 clones, around 80% being singletons. Sequenced input: peripheral blood. These TCRs come from a man aged 30 to 45 with active or convalescent COVID-19.

V is TRBV6-1 and J is TRBJ2-7; 9 bases are shared with TRBD1. Germline loops: CDR1 MNHNS, CDR2 SASEGT. The CDR3 is made up of 16 amino acids. V lost 3 bases to trimming and J lost 5 bases; unmatched junction nucleotides: 11. Here the CDR3 reads CASSDNRGPGVDEQYF. For the CDR3, the DNA is TGTGCCAGCAGTGACAACAGGGGGCCCGGGGTGGACGAGCAGTACTTC.

The rearrangement links TRBV6-6 to TRBJ1-4; D is uncertain. The CDR3 totals 14 residues. Trimming removed 6 bases from V and 5 bases from J, with 13 bases in between. The germline V gene has CDR1 MNHNY and CDR2 SVGAGI (reference sequence). The CDR3 coding sequence is TGTGCCAGCAGAGCTCGTGGGGAGAATGAAAAACTGTTTTTT. Translated: CASRARGENEKLFF.

As regards this clone: Within the sample, other DNA sequences also encode this same CDR3. The chain employs TRBV19 and TRBJ1-5; D is unresolved. Trimming shortened V by 5 bases and J by 2 bases, and 4 bases separated the two germline ends. Germline-derived CDR1 and CDR2 are LNHDA and SQIVND (reference sequence). This CDR3 comprises 12 residues. The CDR3 region is CASSQGNQPQHF. The CDR3 nucleotides are TGTGCCAGTAGTCAGGGCAATCAGCCCCAGCATTTT. The full variable domain, in which reference TRBV19 and TRBJ1-5 provide the parts outside the CDR3, is DGGITQSPKYLFRKEGQNVTLSCEQNLNHDAMYWYRQDPGQGLRLIYYSQIVNDFQKGDIAEGYSVSREKKESFPLTVTSAQKNPTAFYLCASSQGNQPQHFGDGTRLSIL.

The chain has TRBV6-1 and TRBJ1-5, with 7 bases lining up with TRBD1. This CDR3 has 16 residues. The ends lost 4 bases at V and 7 bases at J; junction bases unmatched: 13. Germline assignment: CDR1 MNHNS and CDR2 SASEGT. The CDR3 here is CASSATDRFGFQPQHF. CDR3 DNA: TGTGCCAGCAGTGCTACGGACAGGTTCGGGTTCCAGCCCCAGCATTTT.

The CDR3 nucleotides read TGTGCCTGGAGTTTGGCAGGGGGCTACGAGCAGTACTTC. Its translation: CAWSLAGGYEQYF. This sequence joins TRBV30 and TRBJ2-7; 7 bases match TRBD1. Germline V gene lookup returns CDR1 GTSNPN and CDR2 SVGIG (reference sequence). The CDR3 is 13 residues long. V lost 2 bases and J lost 3; bases outside the gene matches: 4.

CDR3 DNA sequence: TGTGCCAGCAGTGACTTCCAGGGTAGATTCCCAGATACGCAGTATTTT. Translated: CASSDFQGRFPDTQYF. This rearrangement joins TRBV6-1 to TRBJ2-3; perhaps TRBD1 as D (5 bases). Trimming shortened V by 3 bases and J by 4 bases, and 17 bases separated the two germline ends. Germline loops: CDR1 MNHNS, CDR2 SASEGT. The CDR3 has 16 residues.

The chain joins TRBV19 to TRBJ1-2; D gene uncertain. Looked up from germline, CDR1 is LNHDA and CDR2 is SQIVND (reference sequence). V was pared by 7 bases and J by 2 bases, with 17 bases between. This CDR3 comprises 15 residues. The CDR3 region has the DNA TGTGCCAGTACCAATGACGGGGAATGGAACTATGGCTACACCTTC. Protein product: CASTNDGEWNYGYTF.

This rearrangement joins TRBV5-1 to TRBJ2-1, with 11 bases aligning to TRBD1. After removal of 4 bases from V and 9 bases from J, the junction contained 9 bases not matched to a gene. In germline, CDR1 is SGHRS, CDR2 YFSETQ. The CDR3 is 15 residues long. CDR3 region: CASSLGQGALSEQFF. The CDR3 bases are TGCGCCAGCAGCCTCGGACAGGGGGCACTATCTGAGCAGTTCTTC.

This clone has more than one count but fewer than ten. The chain combines TRBV6-4 with TRBJ2-2, with a weak D call TRBD2 (6 bases). The germline V gene encodes CDR1 MRHNA and CDR2 SNTAGT. CDR3 length: 15 residues. The germline V and J ends were trimmed by 3 bases and 3 bases, with 11 bases remaining between them. CDR3 in DNA: TGTGCCAGCAGTGAGGAGGGCGGGGACACCGGGGAGCTGTTTTTT. Translating gives CASSEEGGDTGELFF.

This clone showed up just a few times. The genes are TRBV6-5 and TRBJ1-1, with 10 bases that match TRBD1. This CDR3 has 14 residues. Trimming at V came to 4 bases and at J to 6 bases, leaving 5 bases not matched to a gene. The germline gives CDR1 MNHEY, CDR2 SVGAGI. CDR3 protein: CASSSDRGRSEAFF. As DNA, the CDR3 is TGTGCCAGCAGTTCGGACAGGGGGAGATCTGAAGCTTTCTTT.

The chain couples TRBV7-8 to TRBJ1-2, with 7 bases lining up with TRBD1. In germline, CDR1 is SGHVS, CDR2 FQNEAQ. The CDR3 is 16 amino acids. The J segment lost 0 bases and the V segment lost 5 bases, leaving 9 bases of the junction unmatched. In DNA, the CDR3 is TGTGCCAGCAGCCCCTCCCCGGACAGGACTAACTATGGCTACACCTTC. Translating gives CASSPSPDRTNYGYTF.

This clone showed up just a few times. This sequence joins TRBV2 and TRBJ2-1; the D gene is possibly TRBD2 (6 bases). The CDR3 consists of 14 residues. Germline lookup yields CDR1 SNHLY and CDR2 FYNNEI. The V end lost 3 bases, the J end lost 7 bases, and 13 bases lay between the germline ends. The DNA for the CDR3 is TGTGCCAGCAGTGAGGGGGGAGCGTTAAATGAGCAGTTCTTC. As protein: CASSEGGALNEQFF.

The rearrangement joins TRBV20-1 to TRBJ1-5; the match to TRBD1 covers 9 bases. The CDR3 runs 15 residues. The V segment lost 3 bases and the J segment 3 bases; nucleotides outside the gene matches: 6. Germline lookup yields CDR1 DFQATT and CDR2 SNEGSKA (reference sequence). DNA for the CDR3: TGCAGTGCTAGTTACGACAGGGGGTACAATCAGCCCCAGCATTTT. Translated: CSASYDRGYNQPQHF.

The rearrangement joins TRBV3-1 (or the pseudogene TRBV3-2) to TRBJ2-5, with 7 nucleotides matching TRBD2. The CDR3 totals 14 residues. Germline lookup yields CDR1 LGHDT and CDR2 YNNKEL (reference sequence). V lost 5 bases to trimming and J lost 5 bases; unmatched junction nucleotides: 8. CDR3 DNA: TGTGCCAGCAGCTCGGAGACTAGCCGGGAGACCCAGTACTTC. It is translated as CASSSETSRETQYF.

This clone came up a few times. The genes are TRBV7-6 and TRBJ1-5; D is ambiguous. Looked up from germline, CDR1 is SGHVS and CDR2 is FNYEAQ. V was trimmed by 1 base and J by 7 bases, leaving 14 bases between them. This CDR3 has 15 residues. CDR3 sequence (DNA): TGTGCCAGCAGCTTAGGAGGGCTTATTGGGCAGCCCCAGCATTTT. Translating gives CASSLGGLIGQPQHF.

The chain recombines TRBV10-3 with TRBJ2-1; 11 bases fit TRBD2. CDR1 and CDR2 (germline): ENHRY, SYGVKD. V was clipped by 10 bases and J by 9 bases; unmatched bases: 11. The CDR3 is 14 amino acids. CDR3 nucleotide sequence: TGTGCCACCCAGACTAGCGGGATATCTGGTGAGCAGTTCTTC. Encoded protein: CATQTSGISGEQFF.

This clone occurred once. The genes are TRBV14 and TRBJ1-1; the D gene is possibly TRBD1 (5 bases). The CDR3 totals 13 residues. The V end was cut by 5 bases, the J end by 5 bases, with 12 bases between. In germline, CDR1 is SGHDN, CDR2 FVKESK. The CDR3 sequence: CASSSQGITEAFF. The CDR3 nucleotides are TGTGCCAGCAGCTCGCAGGGAATAACTGAAGCTTTCTTT.